The source of this T cell receptor (beta chain) is a study of metastatic and nonmetastatic thyroid tumors. The germline V gene has CDR1 MNHEY and CDR2 SMNVEV (reference sequence). The V end lost 4 bases, the J end lost 1 base, and 22 bases lay between the germline ends. This CDR3 comprises 19 residues. Among the patients, none had received any treatment before thyroid surgery. Using MiXCR, TCRdb re-called clones from the PCR reads. Among 25,000 to 35,000 clones listed, around a fifth were seen once. The chain joins TRBV27 to TRBJ2-2; weak D call: TRBD1 (6 bases). This TCR derives from a female donor with papillary thyroid cancer or a benign thyroid nodule (not recorded which). Some clones in this sample may be carry-over from other donors' samples. The specimen sequenced was blood. CDR3 coding DNA: TGTGCCAGCAGTTCCCCCAGGGGCAGGCCGAACAGGAACACCGGGGAGCTGTTTTTT. Translating it yields CASSSPRGRPNRNTGELFF.